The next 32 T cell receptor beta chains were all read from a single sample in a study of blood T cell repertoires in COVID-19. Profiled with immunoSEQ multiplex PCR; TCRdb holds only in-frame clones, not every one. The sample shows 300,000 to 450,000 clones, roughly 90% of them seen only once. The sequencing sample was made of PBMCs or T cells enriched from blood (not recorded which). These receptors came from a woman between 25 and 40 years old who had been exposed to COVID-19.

CDR3 amino acids: CASSQRTGRTNQPQHF. CDR3 DNA sequence: TGTGCCAGCAGCCAAAGGACAGGGCGGACCAATCAGCCCCAGCATTTT. The V gene is TRBV5-8, the J gene TRBJ1-5; 8 nucleotides match TRBD1. The V and J ends lost 4 bases and 3 bases, in that order; junction bases with no gene match: 9. Germline assignment: CDR1 SGHTS and CDR2 YDEGEE. CDR3 length: 16 amino acids.

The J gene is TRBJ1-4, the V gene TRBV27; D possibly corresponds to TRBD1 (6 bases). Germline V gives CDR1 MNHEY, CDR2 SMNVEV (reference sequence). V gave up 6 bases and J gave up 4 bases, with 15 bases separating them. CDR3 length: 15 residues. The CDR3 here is CASRLGQTNNEKLFF. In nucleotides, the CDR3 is TGTGCCAGCAGGCTTGGACAGACCAATAATGAAAAACTGTTTTTT.

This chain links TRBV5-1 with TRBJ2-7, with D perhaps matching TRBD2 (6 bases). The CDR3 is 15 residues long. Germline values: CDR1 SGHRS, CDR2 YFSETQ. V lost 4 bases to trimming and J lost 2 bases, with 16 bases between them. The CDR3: CASSPPEGFPYEQYF. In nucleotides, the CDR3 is TGCGCCAGCAGCCCCCCGGAGGGCTTCCCCTACGAGCAGTACTTC.

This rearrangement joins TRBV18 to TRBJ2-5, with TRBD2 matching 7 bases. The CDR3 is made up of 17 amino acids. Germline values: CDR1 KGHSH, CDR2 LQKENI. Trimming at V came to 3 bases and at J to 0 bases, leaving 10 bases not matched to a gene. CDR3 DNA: TGTGCCAGCTCACCTCGTTCAGCTAGCGGTAACCAAGAGACCCAGTACTTC. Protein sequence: CASSPRSASGNQETQYF. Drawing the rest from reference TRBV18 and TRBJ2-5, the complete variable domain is NAGVMQNPRHLVRRRGQEARLRCSPMKGHSHVYWYRQLPEEGLKFMVYLQKENIIDESGMPKERFSAEFPKEGPSILRIQQVVRGDSAAYFCASSPRSASGNQETQYFGPGTRLLVL.

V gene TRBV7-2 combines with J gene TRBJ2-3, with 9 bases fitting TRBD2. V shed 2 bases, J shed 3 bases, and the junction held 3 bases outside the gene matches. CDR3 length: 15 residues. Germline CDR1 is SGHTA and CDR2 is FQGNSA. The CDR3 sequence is CASSLRLAGTDTQYF. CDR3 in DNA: TGTGCCAGCAGCTTAAGGCTAGCGGGAACAGATACGCAGTATTTT.

The CDR3 region has the DNA TGTGCCAGCAGCTTAGATGTGAATTGGGCTTCTGGGGCCAACGTCCTGACTTTC. Encoded protein: CASSLDVNWASGANVLTF. The chain combines TRBV7-9 with TRBJ2-6; D gene ambiguous. The V gene's germline CDR1 is SEHNR and CDR2 FQNEAQ (reference sequence). This CDR3 region has 18 residues. Trimming removed 1 base from V and 1 base from J, with 14 bases in between.

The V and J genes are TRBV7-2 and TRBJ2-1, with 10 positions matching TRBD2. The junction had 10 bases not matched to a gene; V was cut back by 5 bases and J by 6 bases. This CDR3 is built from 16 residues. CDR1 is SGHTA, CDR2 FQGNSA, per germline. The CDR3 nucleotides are TGTGCCAGCAGCAAGCAAGCGGGAGGGGTAGTCAATGAGCAGTTCTTC. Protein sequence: CASSKQAGGVVNEQFF.

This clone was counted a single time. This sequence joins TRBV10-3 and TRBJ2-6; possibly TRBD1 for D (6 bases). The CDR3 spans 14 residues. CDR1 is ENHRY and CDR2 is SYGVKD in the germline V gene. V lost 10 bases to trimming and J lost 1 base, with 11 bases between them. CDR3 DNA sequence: TGTGCCACCGCCGGACAGTCTGGGGCCAACGTCCTGACTTTC. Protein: CATAGQSGANVLTF.

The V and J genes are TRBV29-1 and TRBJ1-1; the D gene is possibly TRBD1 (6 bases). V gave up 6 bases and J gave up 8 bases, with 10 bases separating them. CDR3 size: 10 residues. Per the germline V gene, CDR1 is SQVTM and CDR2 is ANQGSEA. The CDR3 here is CSVGDREAFF. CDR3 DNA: TGCAGCGTCGGCGACAGGGAAGCTTTCTTT.

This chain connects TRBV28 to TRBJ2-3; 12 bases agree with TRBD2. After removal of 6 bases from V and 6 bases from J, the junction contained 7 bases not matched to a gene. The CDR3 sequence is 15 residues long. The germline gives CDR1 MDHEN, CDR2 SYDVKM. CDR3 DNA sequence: TGTGCCAGCAGCTTAACTAGCGGGAGGTCGGATACGCAGTATTTT. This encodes CASSLTSGRSDTQYF.

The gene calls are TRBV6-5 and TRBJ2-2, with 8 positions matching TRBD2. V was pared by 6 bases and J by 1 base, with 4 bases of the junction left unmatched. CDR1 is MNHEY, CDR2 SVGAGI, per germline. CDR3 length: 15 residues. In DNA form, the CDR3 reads TGTGCCAGCAGCGTTAGCGGGATGAACACCGGGGAGCTGTTTTTT. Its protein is CASSVSGMNTGELFF.

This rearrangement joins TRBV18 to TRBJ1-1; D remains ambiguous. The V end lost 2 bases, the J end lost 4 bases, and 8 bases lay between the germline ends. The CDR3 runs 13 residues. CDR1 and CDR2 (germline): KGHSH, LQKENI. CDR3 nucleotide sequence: TGTGCCAGCTCACCAGACTCTTCCACTGAAGCTTTCTTT. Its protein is CASSPDSSTEAFF. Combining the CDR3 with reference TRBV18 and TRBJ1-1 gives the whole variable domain NAGVMQNPRHLVRRRGQEARLRCSPMKGHSHVYWYRQLPEEGLKFMVYLQKENIIDESGMPKERFSAEFPKEGPSILRIQQVVRGDSAAYFCASSPDSSTEAFFGQGTRLTVV.

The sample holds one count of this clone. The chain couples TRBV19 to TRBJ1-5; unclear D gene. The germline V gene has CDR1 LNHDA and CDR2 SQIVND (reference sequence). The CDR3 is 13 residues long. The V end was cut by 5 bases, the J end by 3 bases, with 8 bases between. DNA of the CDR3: TGTGCCAGTAGTCCCCCTTCCAATCAGCCCCAGCATTTT. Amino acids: CASSPPSNQPQHF.

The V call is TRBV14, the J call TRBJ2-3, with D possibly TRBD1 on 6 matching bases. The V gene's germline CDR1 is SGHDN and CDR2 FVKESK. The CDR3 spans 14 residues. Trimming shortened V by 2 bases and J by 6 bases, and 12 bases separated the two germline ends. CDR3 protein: CASSQYQGWDTQYF. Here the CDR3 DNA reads TGTGCCAGCAGCCAATATCAGGGGTGGGATACGCAGTATTTT.

The CDR3 nucleotides are TGTGCCAGCAGTGGCAGACAGACCTATGGCTACACCTTC. It yields the protein CASSGRQTYGYTF. The V call is TRBV2, the J call TRBJ1-2, with D maybe TRBD1 (5 bases). Germline loops: CDR1 SNHLY, CDR2 FYNNEI. The V and J ends lost 4 bases and 4 bases respectively, with 10 bases between them. The CDR3 covers 13 residues.

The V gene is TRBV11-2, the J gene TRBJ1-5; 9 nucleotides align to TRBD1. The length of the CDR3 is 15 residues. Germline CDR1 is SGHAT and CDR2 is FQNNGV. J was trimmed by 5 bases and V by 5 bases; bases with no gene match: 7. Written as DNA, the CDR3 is TGTGCCAGCAGCGCCGGGACAGGGACCTATCAGCCCCAGCATTTT. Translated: CASSAGTGTYQPQHF.

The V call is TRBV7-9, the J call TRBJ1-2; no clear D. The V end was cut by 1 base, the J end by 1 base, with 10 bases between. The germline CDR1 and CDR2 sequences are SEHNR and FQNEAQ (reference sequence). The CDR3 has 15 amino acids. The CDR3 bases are TGTGCCAGCAGCTTAGGGGTGAGGGATAACTATGGCTACACCTTC. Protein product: CASSLGVRDNYGYTF. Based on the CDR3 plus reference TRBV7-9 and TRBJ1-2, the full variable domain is DTGVSQNPRHKITKRGQNVTFRCDPISEHNRLYWYRQTLGQGPEFLTYFQNEAQLEKSRLLSDRFSAERPKGSFSTLEIQRTEQGDSAMYLCASSLGVRDNYGYTFGSGTRLTVV.

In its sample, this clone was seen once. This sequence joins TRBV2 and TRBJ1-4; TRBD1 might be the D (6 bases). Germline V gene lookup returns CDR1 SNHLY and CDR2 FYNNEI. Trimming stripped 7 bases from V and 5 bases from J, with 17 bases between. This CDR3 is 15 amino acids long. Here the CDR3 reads CASNPGVHLNEKLFF. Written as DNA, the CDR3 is TGTGCCAGCAACCCAGGGGTGCACTTAAATGAAAAACTGTTTTTT.

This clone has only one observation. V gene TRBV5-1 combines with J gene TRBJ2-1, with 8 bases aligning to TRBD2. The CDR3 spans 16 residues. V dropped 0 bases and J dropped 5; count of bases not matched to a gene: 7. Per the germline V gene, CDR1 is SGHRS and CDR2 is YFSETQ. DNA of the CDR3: TGCGCCAGCAGCTTGGCCGTACTAGCGGTAGACAATGAGCAGTTCTTC. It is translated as CASSLAVLAVDNEQFF.

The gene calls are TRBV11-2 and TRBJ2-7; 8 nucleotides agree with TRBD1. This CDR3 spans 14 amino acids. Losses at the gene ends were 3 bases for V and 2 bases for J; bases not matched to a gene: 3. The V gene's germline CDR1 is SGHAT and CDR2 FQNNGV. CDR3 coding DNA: TGTGCCAGCAGCTTCGGGACAGGAACCTACGAGCAGTACTTC. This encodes CASSFGTGTYEQYF.

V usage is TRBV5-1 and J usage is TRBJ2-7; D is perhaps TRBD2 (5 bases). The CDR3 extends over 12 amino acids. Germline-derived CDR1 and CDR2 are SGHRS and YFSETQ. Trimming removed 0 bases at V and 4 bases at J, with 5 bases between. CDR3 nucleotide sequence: TGCGCCAGCAGCTTGGGAGGGTACGAGCAGTACTTC. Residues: CASSLGGYEQYF.

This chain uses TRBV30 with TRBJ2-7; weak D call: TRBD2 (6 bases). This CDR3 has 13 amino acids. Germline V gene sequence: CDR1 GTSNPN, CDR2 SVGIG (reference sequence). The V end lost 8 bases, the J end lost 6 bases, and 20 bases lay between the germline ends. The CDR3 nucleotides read TGTGCCCTGTCTGGGGGGACCCCACGCGAGCAGTACTTC. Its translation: CALSGGTPREQYF.

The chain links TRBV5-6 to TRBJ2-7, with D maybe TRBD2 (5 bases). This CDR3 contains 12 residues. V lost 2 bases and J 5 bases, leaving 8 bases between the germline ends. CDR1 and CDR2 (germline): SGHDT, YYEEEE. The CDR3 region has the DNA TGTGCCAGCAGCTTCCCGGGGAACGAGCAGTACTTC. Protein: CASSFPGNEQYF.

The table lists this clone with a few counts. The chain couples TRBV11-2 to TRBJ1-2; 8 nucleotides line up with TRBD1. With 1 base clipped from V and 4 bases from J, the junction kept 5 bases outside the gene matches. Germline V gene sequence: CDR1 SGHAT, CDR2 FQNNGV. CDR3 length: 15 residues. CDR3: CASSLGDRPTYGYTF. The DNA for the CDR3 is TGTGCCAGCAGCTTAGGGGACAGGCCCACCTATGGCTACACCTTC.

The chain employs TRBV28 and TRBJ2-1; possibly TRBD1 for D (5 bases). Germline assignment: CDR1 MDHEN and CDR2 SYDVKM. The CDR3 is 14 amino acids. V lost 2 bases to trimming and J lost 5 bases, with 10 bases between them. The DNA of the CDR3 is TGTGCCAGCAGTTTAAGCCTAGGGGACAATGAGCAGTTCTTC. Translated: CASSLSLGDNEQFF.

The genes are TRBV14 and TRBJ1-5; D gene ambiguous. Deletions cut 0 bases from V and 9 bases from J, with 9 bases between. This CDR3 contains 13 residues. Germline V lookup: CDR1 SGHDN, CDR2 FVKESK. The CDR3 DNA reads TGTGCCAGCAGCCAAGATACGGGTCGGCCCCAGCATTTT. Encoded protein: CASSQDTGRPQHF.

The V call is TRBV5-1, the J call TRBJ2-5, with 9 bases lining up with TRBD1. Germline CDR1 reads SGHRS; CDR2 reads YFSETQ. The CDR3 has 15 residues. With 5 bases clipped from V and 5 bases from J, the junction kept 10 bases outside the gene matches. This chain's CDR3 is CASSWGQGSGETQYF. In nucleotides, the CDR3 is TGCGCCAGCAGTTGGGGACAGGGATCGGGGGAGACCCAGTACTTC.

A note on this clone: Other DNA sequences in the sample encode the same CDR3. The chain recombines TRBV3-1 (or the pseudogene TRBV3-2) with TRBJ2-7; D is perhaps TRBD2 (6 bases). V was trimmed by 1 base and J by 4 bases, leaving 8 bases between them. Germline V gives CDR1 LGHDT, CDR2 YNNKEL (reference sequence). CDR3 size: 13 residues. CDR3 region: CASSQVRGYEQYF. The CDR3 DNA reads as TGTGCCAGCAGCCAAGTGCGGGGATACGAGCAGTACTTC.

CDR3 residues: CASSPLGTGSYEQYF. CDR3 bases: TGTGCCAGCTCACCGCTGGGGACAGGATCCTACGAGCAGTACTTC. The chain has TRBV18 and TRBJ2-7, with TRBD1 matching 8 bases. CDR3 size: 15 residues. Germline CDR1 KGHSH, CDR2 LQKENI. The junction had 5 bases not matched to a gene; V was cut back by 3 bases and J by 1 base.

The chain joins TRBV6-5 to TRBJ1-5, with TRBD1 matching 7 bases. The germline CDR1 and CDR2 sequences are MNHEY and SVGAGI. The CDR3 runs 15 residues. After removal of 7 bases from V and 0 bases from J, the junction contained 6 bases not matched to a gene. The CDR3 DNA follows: TGTGCCAGCATCAAGGGACAGTATAGCAATCAGCCCCAGCATTTT. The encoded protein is CASIKGQYSNQPQHF.

The CDR3 protein is CASSLGLAGNGYTF. The CDR3 DNA reads as TGCGCCAGCAGCTTGGGATTGGCAGGGAACGGCTACACCTTC. The chain employs TRBV5-1 and TRBJ1-2; a possible D gene is TRBD1 (5 bases). The CDR3 runs to 14 residues. Trimming shortened V by 0 bases and J by 8 bases, and 14 bases separated the two germline ends. From germline, CDR1 is SGHRS and CDR2 YFSETQ.

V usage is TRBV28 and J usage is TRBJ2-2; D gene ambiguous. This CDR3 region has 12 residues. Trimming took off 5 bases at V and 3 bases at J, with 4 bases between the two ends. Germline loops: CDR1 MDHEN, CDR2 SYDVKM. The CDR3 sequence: CASSQYTGELFF. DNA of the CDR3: TGTGCCAGCAGTCAGTACACCGGGGAGCTGTTTTTT.